Detailed here is one TCR beta chain. This entry belongs to a study of blood T cell repertoires in COVID-19. About the study: Both acute and convalescent COVID-19 samples were obtained from the United States, Italy and Spain. T cells, B-cell-depleted T cells, or PBMCs supplied cDNA or gDNA.

Authors' data handling: Using reference gene primer amplification, nucleated cell counts were estimated. This table comes from immunoSEQ multiplex PCR, and its TCRdb copy is limited to in-frame clones, with some not included. The V and J calls and clone size come from that table; D and trimming were worked out from the DNA. The repertoire includes some 200,000 clones, approximately 78% of them detected once, and roughly a tenth sits in the top ten. This receptor was taken from a woman older than 75 with acute or convalescent COVID-19. The sample comprised peripheral blood.

In DNA form, the CDR3 reads TGTGCCAGCTCACCAGGGCGGGAACAAGAGACCCAGTACTTC. Its translation: CASSPGREQETQYF. This chain links TRBV18 with TRBJ2-5; possibly TRBD2 for D (6 bases). The CDR3 spans 14 residues. The germline CDR1 and CDR2 sequences are KGHSH and LQKENI. Deletions cut 2 bases from V and 2 bases from J, with 9 bases between. Variable domain in full (rest from reference TRBV18 and TRBJ2-5): NAGVMQNPRHLVRRRGQEARLRCSPMKGHSHVYWYRQLPEEGLKFMVYLQKENIIDESGMPKERFSAEFPKEGPSILRIQQVVRGDSAAYFCASSPGREQETQYFGPGTRLLVL.